The following is a TCR beta chain sequence with its context. Method: immunoSEQ multiplex PCR; TCRdb's copy keeps in-frame clones and lacks some. Recorded for this sample: around 140,000 clones. This specimen belongs to a study of T cell responses to AZD1222 COVID-19 vaccine. This TCR was sampled from an adult in good health. The sequenced sample consisted of peripheral blood.

In DNA form, the CDR3 reads TGTGCCAGCAGTGAAAGAGTCGTCCGAACTGAAGCTTTCTTT. Protein sequence: CASSERVVRTEAFF. The rearrangement links TRBV6-1 to TRBJ1-1; no definite D call. There are 14 residues in the CDR3. The germline V and J ends were trimmed by 2 bases and 5 bases, with 12 bases remaining between them. CDR1 MNHNS and CDR2 SASEGT come from the germline V gene.